In its sample, the clone carrying this T cell receptor (beta chain) was seen a few times. Antigen unknown. This sample is drawn from a study of T cells after yellow fever vaccination. Findings and caveats of the study: Booster sampling recovered most clones from primary vaccination (roughly 96% CD4, approximately 88% CD8). By day 5 rather than day 15, the secondary response had peaked, though it was weaker.

They built TCR cDNA with 5'RACE template switching, a step that put in a universal primer site and UMIs. MiXCR, run by TCRdb on the 5' RACE reads, gives a single entry per CDR3 protein. This table holds 180,000 or so distinct CDR3 sequences, 11% found once. This CDR3 spans 18 amino acids. Germline lookup yields CDR1 SGHRS and CDR2 YFSETQ. The ends were cut back, 1 base at V and 4 bases at J, with 24 bases in the middle. This sample comprised CD8+ T cells sorted from PBMCs, obtained 15 days after the yellow fever booster vaccination. This sequence was found in a man younger than 35 who received the YFV17D yellow fever vaccine. V gene TRBV5-1 combines with J gene TRBJ2-7; D may be TRBD2 (7 bases). CDR3 sequence (DNA): TGCGCCAGCAGCTTGTCCTCTTTGGGGGCTAGCGGTAATTACGAGCAGTACTTC. It translates to CASSLSSLGASGNYEQYF.